These 20 T cell receptor beta chains share one sample of origin, sequenced in a study of blood T cell repertoires in COVID-19. Repertoires were generated with immunoSEQ multiplex PCR, while TCRdb's copy carries only in-frame clones and drops some. The repertoire holds more than 45,000 clones, with 75% to 85% as singletons. Material for sequencing was peripheral blood. The receptors derive from a man older than 75 in a cohort sampled during active COVID-19.

This clone appeared a single time. V gene TRBV5-1 combines with J gene TRBJ1-3; 11 bases fit TRBD1. This CDR3 is built from 17 residues. Germline loops: CDR1 SGHRS, CDR2 YFSETQ. V lost 4 bases, J lost 0 bases, and 6 bases stayed unmatched. CDR3 residues: CASSTGQGALSGNTIYF. DNA for the CDR3: TGCGCCAGCAGCACCGGACAGGGGGCCCTCTCTGGAAACACCATATATTTT.

The chain employs TRBV3-1 (or the pseudogene TRBV3-2) and TRBJ2-5, with TRBD2 matching over 9 bases. There are 14 residues in the CDR3. J gave up 5 bases and V 4 bases, and 5 bases lay outside the gene matches. The germline gives CDR1 LGHDT, CDR2 YNNKEL (reference sequence). The CDR3 region is CASSPAGGRETQYF. The CDR3 DNA reads as TGTGCCAGCAGCCCAGCGGGAGGTAGGGAGACCCAGTACTTC.

This clone was observed a handful of times. The J gene is TRBJ2-7, the V gene TRBV10-1; 7 nucleotides line up with TRBD1. The CDR3 consists of 14 residues. Trimming took 3 bases from V and 1 from J; bases not matched to a gene: 3. Germline V gene sequence: CDR1 WNHNN, CDR2 SYGVQD (reference sequence). The DNA of the CDR3 is TGCGCCAGCAGTGACCGACAGGGTTCCTACGAGCAGTACTTC. Translation gives CASSDRQGSYEQYF.

The chain has TRBV2 and TRBJ1-3; weak D call: TRBD1 (5 bases). The CDR3 contains 14 residues. Germline CDR1 is SNHLY and CDR2 is FYNNEI. V lost 7 bases to trimming and J lost 4 bases, with 14 bases between them. CDR3 in DNA: TGTGCCAGCATGGCTTGGGACTCCGGAAACACCATATATTTT. Its protein is CASMAWDSGNTIYF.

The chain has TRBV29-1 and TRBJ1-6; possible D gene TRBD1, 5 bases. The ends were cut back, 5 bases at V and 0 bases at J, with 11 bases in the middle. The CDR3 loop spans 15 amino acids. Per germline, CDR1 SQVTM and CDR2 ANQGSEA. CDR3 sequence reads: CSVRDSSSYNSPLHF. Here the CDR3 DNA reads TGCAGCGTTCGGGACTCAAGCTCCTATAATTCACCCCTCCACTTT.

The V and J genes are TRBV20-1 and TRBJ1-1, with a tentative D call TRBD1 (6 bases). The CDR3 extends over 11 amino acids. V was cut by 6 bases and J by 6 bases, with 11 bases left in between. Germline V gene sequence: CDR1 DFQATT, CDR2 SNEGSKA (reference sequence). CDR3 in amino acids: CSAVQGAEAFF. The CDR3 DNA reads TGCAGTGCGGTACAGGGCGCTGAAGCTTTCTTT.

The chain is built from TRBV7-2 and TRBJ2-7; 8 bases are shared with TRBD1. J was trimmed by 6 bases and V by 4 bases; bases with no gene match: 8. This CDR3 region has 14 residues. CDR1 is SGHTA, CDR2 FQGNSA, per germline. CDR3 DNA sequence: TGTGCCAGCAGCTCCGGGACAGGACGCGTCGAGCAGTACTTC. Residues: CASSSGTGRVEQYF.

The chain has TRBV15 and TRBJ2-1; D ambiguous. The CDR3 is 14 residues long. Trimming pared 8 bases from V and 2 bases from J, leaving 13 bases between. Germline loops: CDR1 LNHNV, CDR2 YYDKDF (reference sequence). The CDR3 DNA is TGTGCCACCCGCGGCGTCGAACCCTACAATGAGCAGTTCTTC. Amino acids: CATRGVEPYNEQFF.

The chain employs TRBV27 and TRBJ2-1; TRBD2 matches at 12 bases. CDR3 length equals 16 residues. Germline V gene lookup returns CDR1 MNHEY and CDR2 SMNVEV (reference sequence). With 3 bases clipped from V and 10 bases from J, the junction kept 10 bases outside the gene matches. CDR3 sequence: CASSFPRTSGVVEQFF. CDR3 coding DNA: TGTGCCAGCAGTTTCCCAAGGACTAGCGGGGTGGTAGAGCAGTTCTTC.

The V gene is TRBV10-2, the J gene TRBJ2-5; 7 nucleotides match TRBD2. With V trimmed by 9 bases and J by 2 bases, 3 bases remained unmatched. Germline CDR1 is WSHSY and CDR2 is SAAADI. The CDR3 runs to 12 residues. The CDR3 sequence is CASGTTQETQYF. The CDR3 nucleotides are TGCGCCAGTGGGACTACGCAAGAGACCCAGTACTTC.

This clone was counted only a few times. This sequence joins TRBV7-2 and TRBJ2-7; TRBD2 matches 13 bases. The junction had 6 bases not matched to a gene; V was cut back by 2 bases and J by 8 bases. Germline lookup yields CDR1 SGHTA and CDR2 FQGNSA. The CDR3 consists of 15 residues. Here the CDR3 reads CASSLTGLAGHQQYF. Written as DNA, the CDR3 is TGTGCCAGCAGCTTAACGGGACTAGCGGGACACCAGCAGTACTTC.

The rearrangement joins TRBV29-1 to TRBJ2-1; D uncertain. Germline CDR1 and CDR2: SQVTM and ANQGSEA. Trimming removed 1 base from V and 8 bases from J, with 9 bases in between. The CDR3 is 12 residues long. Here the CDR3 reads CSVEANNDEQFF. As DNA, the CDR3 is TGCAGCGTTGAAGCAAACAACGATGAGCAGTTCTTC.

This clone has more than one count but fewer than ten. The gene calls are TRBV2 and TRBJ1-6; D is unresolved. CDR1 and CDR2 from the germline V gene are SNHLY and FYNNEI. The V end was cut by 2 bases, the J end by 7 bases, with 6 bases between. The CDR3 loop spans 13 amino acids. The CDR3 loop is CASSEHGNSPLHF. As DNA, the CDR3 is TGTGCCAGCAGTGAACACGGGAATTCACCCCTCCACTTT.

The V and J genes are TRBV10-3 and TRBJ1-2, with D maybe TRBD1 (5 bases). The CDR3 extends over 14 amino acids. Germline CDR1 is ENHRY and CDR2 is SYGVKD. Trimming removed 5 bases at V and 4 bases at J, with 14 bases between. The CDR3 sequence: CAISTGQTFYGYTF. Written as DNA, the CDR3 is TGTGCCATCAGTACCGGACAAACATTCTATGGCTACACCTTC.

The chain has TRBV19 and TRBJ2-5, with 9 bases identical to TRBD1. CDR1 and CDR2 (germline): LNHDA, SQIVND (reference sequence). The junction had 16 bases not matched to a gene; V was cut back by 5 bases and J by 3 bases. The CDR3 is made up of 18 amino acids. For the CDR3, the DNA is TGTGCCAGTAGTTCAATCCGGGACAGGGCAGGATTAGAAGAGACCCAGTACTTC. Translated, it gives CASSSIRDRAGLEETQYF.

The V and J genes are TRBV5-4 and TRBJ1-2; D unresolved. The CDR3 is 16 residues long. In germline, CDR1 is SGHNT, CDR2 YYREEE (reference sequence). V lost 4 bases and J 4 bases, leaving 20 bases between the germline ends. The CDR3 sequence is CASSPTSSMAVYGYTF. DNA of the CDR3: TGTGCCAGCAGCCCAACTTCTTCGATGGCGGTCTATGGCTACACCTTC.

This chain links TRBV7-9 with TRBJ1-2, with TRBD1 matching 7 bases. V gave up 1 base and J gave up 8 bases; unmatched junction bases: 10. CDR3 length: 15 residues. The V gene's germline CDR1 is SEHNR and CDR2 FQNEAQ (reference sequence). The CDR3 sequence: CASSLGQGIGGGYTF. The CDR3 DNA is TGTGCCAGCAGCTTAGGACAGGGCATAGGGGGAGGCTACACCTTC.

This rearrangement joins TRBV2 to TRBJ2-7; D is ambiguous. Trimming pared 9 bases from V and 3 bases from J, leaving 9 bases between. CDR1 and CDR2 from the germline V gene are SNHLY and FYNNEI. This CDR3 contains 11 residues. In DNA, the CDR3 is TGTGCCAGTCAGGTGTTCTACGAGCAGTACTTC. Translated: CASQVFYEQYF.

The chain joins TRBV27 to TRBJ2-7; 14 nucleotides agree with TRBD2. J lost 6 bases, V lost 8 bases, and 9 bases had no gene match. CDR1 and CDR2 (germline): MNHEY, SMNVEV (reference sequence). This CDR3 region has 15 residues. CDR3 coding DNA: TGTGCCAGCCGACCTCGACTAGCGGGAGGGGGCGAGCAGTACTTC. It is translated as CASRPRLAGGGEQYF.

The CDR3 coding sequence is TGCAGCGTAGAGGACAGGGCCGAGAGCTATGGCTACACCTTC. This gives the protein CSVEDRAESYGYTF. This chain connects TRBV29-1 to TRBJ1-2, with 8 bases that match TRBD1. The V and J ends lost 6 bases and 4 bases, in that order; junction bases with no gene match: 10. The germline CDR1 and CDR2 sequences are SQVTM and ANQGSEA. CDR3 length: 14 residues.